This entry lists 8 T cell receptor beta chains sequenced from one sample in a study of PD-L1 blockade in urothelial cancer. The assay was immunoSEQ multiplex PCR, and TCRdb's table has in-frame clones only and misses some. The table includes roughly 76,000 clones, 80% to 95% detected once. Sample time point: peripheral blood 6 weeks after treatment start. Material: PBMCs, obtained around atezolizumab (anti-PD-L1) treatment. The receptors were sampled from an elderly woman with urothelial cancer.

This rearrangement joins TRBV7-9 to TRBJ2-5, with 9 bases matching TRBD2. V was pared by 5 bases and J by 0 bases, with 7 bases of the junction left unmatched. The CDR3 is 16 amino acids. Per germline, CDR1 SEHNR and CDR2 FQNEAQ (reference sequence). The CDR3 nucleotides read TGTGCCAGCAGCCGAAGCGGGAGGCGGGACCAAGAGACCCAGTACTTC. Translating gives CASSRSGRRDQETQYF. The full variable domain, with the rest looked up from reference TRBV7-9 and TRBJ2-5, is DTGVSQNPRHKITKRGQNVTFRCDPISEHNRLYWYRQTLGQGPEFLTYFQNEAQLEKSRLLSDRFSAERPKGSFSTLEIQRTEQGDSAMYLCASSRSGRRDQETQYFGPGTRLLVL.

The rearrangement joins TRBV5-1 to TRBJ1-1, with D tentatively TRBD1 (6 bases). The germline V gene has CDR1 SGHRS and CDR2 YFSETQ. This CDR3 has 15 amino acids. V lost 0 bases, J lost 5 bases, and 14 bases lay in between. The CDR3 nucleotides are TGCGCCAGCAGCTTGGACAGGGAAGGGGAAACTGAAGCTTTCTTT. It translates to CASSLDREGETEAFF.

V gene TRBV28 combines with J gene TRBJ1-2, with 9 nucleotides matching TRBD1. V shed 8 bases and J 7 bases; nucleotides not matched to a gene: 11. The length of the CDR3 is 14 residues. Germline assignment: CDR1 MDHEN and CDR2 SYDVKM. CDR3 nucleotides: TGTGCCAGCTCGACCCTACAGGGGGCGGGTGGCTACACCTTC. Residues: CASSTLQGAGGYTF.

CDR3 protein: CASSQLAGYEQFF. The CDR3 DNA sequence: TGTGCCAGCAGTCAACTAGCTGGCTATGAGCAGTTCTTC. The V call is TRBV6-6, the J call TRBJ2-1, with a weak D call TRBD2 (6 bases). CDR1 and CDR2 (germline): MNHNY, SVGAGI (reference sequence). The V and J ends lost 5 bases and 8 bases respectively, with 13 bases between them. The CDR3 length is 13 residues.

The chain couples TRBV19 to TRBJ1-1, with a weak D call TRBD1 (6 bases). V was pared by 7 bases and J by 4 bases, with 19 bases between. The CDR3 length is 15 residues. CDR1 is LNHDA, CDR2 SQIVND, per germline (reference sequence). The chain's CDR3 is CASTPGGGPGTEAFF. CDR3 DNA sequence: TGTGCCAGTACTCCCGGGGGGGGGCCGGGCACTGAAGCTTTCTTT.

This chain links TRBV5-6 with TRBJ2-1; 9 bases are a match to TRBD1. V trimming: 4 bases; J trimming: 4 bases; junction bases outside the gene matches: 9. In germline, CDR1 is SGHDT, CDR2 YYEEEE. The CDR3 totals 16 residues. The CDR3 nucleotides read TGTGCCAGCAGCCCGGACAGGGGAGAAGTTTACAATGAGCAGTTCTTC. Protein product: CASSPDRGEVYNEQFF.

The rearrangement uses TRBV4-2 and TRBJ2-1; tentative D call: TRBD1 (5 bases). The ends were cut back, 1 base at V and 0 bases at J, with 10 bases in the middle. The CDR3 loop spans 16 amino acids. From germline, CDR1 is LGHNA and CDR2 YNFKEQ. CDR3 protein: CASSQGQLSSYNEQFF. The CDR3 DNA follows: TGTGCCAGCAGCCAAGGACAGCTAAGCTCCTACAATGAGCAGTTCTTC.

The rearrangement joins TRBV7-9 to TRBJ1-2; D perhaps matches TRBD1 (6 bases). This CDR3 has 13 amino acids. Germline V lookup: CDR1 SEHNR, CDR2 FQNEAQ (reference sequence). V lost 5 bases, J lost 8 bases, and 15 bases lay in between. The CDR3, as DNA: TGTGCCAGCAGCACACGGACAGCGTTGGGCTACACCTTC. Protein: CASSTRTALGYTF.